Listed here are 32 T cell receptor beta chains from one sample, sequenced in a study of OX40 agonist ivuxolimab in advanced cancers. TCRdb keeps only in-frame clones here, not all; method: immunoSEQ multiplex PCR. This table has approximately 58,000 clones, around 88% appearing once. The material sequenced was CD4+ or CD8+ T cells sorted from blood, taken in a trial of the OX40 agonist ivuxolimab. The receptor set was obtained from an adult with an advanced solid tumor such as melanoma, head and neck, liver or kidney cancer.

As concerns this clone: One end of the junction does not line up with germline, which may come from a read error. J is TRBJ2-5 and V is TRBV7-2, with a tentative D call TRBD2 (6 bases). The CDR3 runs 14 residues. Per the germline V gene, CDR1 is SGHTA and CDR2 is FQGNSA. The CDR3, as DNA: TGTGCCAGCAGCATAGCGGTTTACCAAGAGACCCAGTACTTC. This sequence encodes CASSIAVYQETQYF.

The chain couples TRBV7-3 to TRBJ2-7, with D possibly TRBD2 on 6 matching bases. Germline values: CDR1 SGHTA, CDR2 FQGTGA. Trimming left V 4 bases short and J 4 bases short, with 23 bases between. This CDR3 region has 17 residues. CDR3 in DNA: TGTGCCAGCAGCTGCGGGATCTTACGTGGGGGTGGTTACGAGCAGTACTTC. Its protein is CASSCGILRGGGYEQYF.

V and J are TRBV11-3 and TRBJ2-1; maybe TRBD2 (6 bases). The CDR3 sequence is 11 residues long. V shed 8 bases and J shed 7 bases, with 9 bases lying between them. Per germline, CDR1 SGHNT and CDR2 YENEEA. DNA for the CDR3: TGTGCCAGCGGTCGGGGGAATGAGCAGTTCTTC. It translates to CASGRGNEQFF.

The rearrangement uses TRBV2 and TRBJ2-3; 7 bases align to TRBD2. V lost 6 bases and J lost 6; bases outside the gene matches: 15. The CDR3 consists of 16 residues. Germline CDR1 and CDR2: SNHLY and FYNNEI. The CDR3 DNA sequence: TGTGCCAGCAGCGTGGCTCCAGCGGGGACGGTTGATACGCAGTATTTT. Translated, it gives CASSVAPAGTVDTQYF.

The chain joins TRBV7-8 to TRBJ2-1; 15 bases line up with TRBD2. The germline V gene encodes CDR1 SGHVS and CDR2 FQNEAQ. Germline trimming cut 5 bases from V and 5 bases from J; bases unmatched to any gene: 16. This CDR3 comprises 20 residues. The CDR3 is CASSPLRIPGTSGRNNEQFF. The DNA of the CDR3 is TGTGCCAGCAGCCCGCTAAGGATTCCTGGGACTAGCGGGAGGAACAATGAGCAGTTCTTC.

This chain uses TRBV7-9 with TRBJ1-1, with 9 nucleotides matching TRBD1. The CDR3 contains 14 residues. V was clipped by 5 bases and J by 5 bases; unmatched bases: 6. Per the germline V gene, CDR1 is SEHNR and CDR2 is FQNEAQ (reference sequence). CDR3: CASSGQGTGTEAFF. The CDR3, as DNA: TGTGCCAGCAGCGGACAGGGGACCGGGACTGAAGCTTTCTTT.

The gene calls are TRBV18 and TRBJ1-4; the D gene is possibly TRBD1 (5 bases). CDR1 is KGHSH and CDR2 is LQKENI in the germline V gene. This CDR3 comprises 12 residues. The ends were cut back, 6 bases at V and 10 bases at J, with 12 bases in the middle. DNA for the CDR3: TGTGCCAGCTCCCAAGGGCAGGGAAAACTGTTTTTT. Encoded protein: CASSQGQGKLFF.

The chain couples TRBV5-8 to TRBJ2-3; the match to TRBD1 covers 7 bases. CDR1 is SGHTS, CDR2 YDEGEE, per germline. Trimming at V came to 4 bases and at J to 1 base, leaving 12 bases not matched to a gene. The CDR3 is made up of 17 amino acids. The CDR3 protein is CASSPGRGTARTDTQYF. The CDR3 nucleotides read TGTGCCAGCAGCCCCGGCCGAGGGACAGCACGCACAGATACGCAGTATTTT.

The gene calls are TRBV6-6 and TRBJ1-2, with D unresolved. Trimming took off 7 bases at V and 4 bases at J, with 10 bases between the two ends. Per germline, CDR1 MNHNY and CDR2 SVGAGI (reference sequence). This CDR3 is 12 amino acids long. The CDR3 bases are TGTGCCAGCACCATTGGGAGCTATGGCTACACCTTC. Protein product: CASTIGSYGYTF.

V and J are TRBV30 and TRBJ2-5; the D gene could be TRBD1 or TRBD2 (6 bases each). The CDR3 length is 14 residues. The V end was cut by 0 bases, the J end by 4 bases, with 12 bases between. CDR1 and CDR2 (germline): GTSNPN, SVGIG (reference sequence). CDR3 sequence (DNA): TGTGCCTGGAGTGTACTCGGGGGCAGAGAGACCCAGTACTTC. Translating it yields CAWSVLGGRETQYF.

The genes are TRBV28 and TRBJ1-4; tentatively, D is TRBD1 (5 bases). The CDR3 runs 14 residues. Trimming stripped 5 bases from V and 17 bases from J, with 24 bases between. Germline V gene sequence: CDR1 MDHEN, CDR2 SYDVKM. The CDR3 DNA follows: TGTGCCAGCAGTACCAGACAAAGGGGTGGTGTCGGTTTTTTT. Protein sequence: CASSTRQRGGVGFF. The variable domain in full, with the rest retrieved from reference TRBV28 and TRBJ1-4, is DVKVTQSSRYLVKRTGEKVFLECVQDMDHENMFWYRQDPGLGLRLIYFSYDVKMKEKGDIPEGYSVSREKKERFSLILESASTNQTSMYLCASSTRQRGGVGFFGSGTQLSVL.

The chain is built from TRBV2 and TRBJ2-2, with 7 nucleotides matching TRBD1. The CDR3 is 15 amino acids. The V segment lost 5 bases and the J segment 0 bases; nucleotides outside the gene matches: 3. CDR1 and CDR2 from the germline V gene are SNHLY and FYNNEI. The CDR3 region is CASSRTGANTGELFF. CDR3 nucleotides: TGTGCCAGCAGTCGGACAGGCGCGAACACCGGGGAGCTGTTTTTT.

This rearrangement joins TRBV6-6 to TRBJ2-3; D not certain. The V gene's germline CDR1 is MNHNY and CDR2 SVGAGI (reference sequence). The CDR3 is made up of 14 amino acids. V lost 4 bases and J 0 bases, leaving 8 bases between the germline ends. The CDR3 loop is CASSLSHSTDTQYF. The CDR3 nucleotides are TGTGCCAGCAGTTTGTCCCATAGCACAGATACGCAGTATTTT.

Comments on this clone: Its ends do not fully match the called genes, so a read error is possible. The chain recombines TRBV7-7 with TRBJ2-5; a possible D gene is TRBD2 (5 bases). The CDR3 sequence is 14 residues long. The germline V gene has CDR1 SSHAT and CDR2 FNYEAQ (reference sequence). This chain's CDR3 is CASSTQDSPGTQYF. CDR3 DNA: TGTGCTAGCAGCACCCAGGACTCTCCGGGGACCCAGTACTTC.

The CDR3 is CASSLGGPNEQFF. In DNA, the CDR3 is TGTGCCAGCAGCTTAGGCGGGCCCAATGAGCAGTTCTTC. This chain connects TRBV7-2 to TRBJ2-1; D is perhaps TRBD2 (5 bases). The CDR3 extends over 13 amino acids. Between the trimmed V and J ends, which lost 1 base and 6 bases, there was a span of 7 bases. Germline CDR1 and CDR2: SGHTA and FQGNSA.

The chain carries TRBV6-1 and TRBJ2-5, with D tentatively TRBD2 (5 bases). The CDR3 covers 12 residues. Trimming stripped 7 bases from V and 4 bases from J, with 10 bases between. Germline CDR1 and CDR2: MNHNS and SASEGT. CDR3 loop: CASKTAGETQYF. Here the CDR3 DNA reads TGTGCCAGCAAGACGGCGGGAGAGACCCAGTACTTC.

This sequence joins TRBV9 and TRBJ1-1, with D perhaps TRBD1 (6 bases). The CDR3 runs 13 residues. Germline CDR1 reads SGDLS; CDR2 reads YYNGEE. The germline V and J ends were trimmed by 6 bases and 5 bases, with 14 bases remaining between them. The CDR3 sequence: CASNREVGTEAFF. For the CDR3, the DNA is TGTGCCAGCAACAGGGAAGTCGGGACTGAAGCTTTCTTT. Using reference TRBV9 and TRBJ1-1 for the parts outside the CDR3, the full variable domain is DSGVTQTPKHLITATGQRVTLRCSPRSGDLSVYWYQQSLDQGLQFLIQYYNGEERAKGNILERFSAQQFPDLHSELNLSSLELGDSALYFCASNREVGTEAFFGQGTRLTVV.

V gene TRBV28 combines with J gene TRBJ1-6; D not resolved. The germline gives CDR1 MDHEN, CDR2 SYDVKM. This CDR3 has 12 amino acids. V dropped 2 bases and J dropped 8 bases, with 4 bases sitting between them. The DNA for the CDR3 is TGTGCCAGCAGTTTAGTGGATTCACCCCTCCACTTT. Protein sequence: CASSLVDSPLHF.

This clone was seen more than once but under ten times. V is TRBV19 and J is TRBJ1-2; the match to TRBD1 covers 7 bases. The CDR3 is 15 amino acids. Germline trimming cut 7 bases from V and 6 bases from J; bases unmatched to any gene: 14. Per the germline V gene, CDR1 is LNHDA and CDR2 is SQIVND (reference sequence). CDR3 loop: CASNIFRDRRHGYTF. For the CDR3, the DNA is TGTGCCAGTAATATCTTCAGGGACAGAAGGCATGGCTACACCTTC.

The genes are TRBV7-2 and TRBJ1-1, with unresolved D. Germline V gene data show CDR1 as SGHTA and CDR2 as FQGNSA. V lost 1 base and J lost 1, with 13 bases in between. This CDR3 is 16 amino acids long. The CDR3 protein is CASSLGGWYRNTEAFF. In DNA, the CDR3 is TGTGCCAGCAGCTTAGGAGGGTGGTATAGGAACACTGAAGCTTTCTTT. Supplemented by reference TRBV7-2 and TRBJ1-1, the full variable domain reads GAGVSQSPSNKVTEKGKDVELRCDPISGHTALYWYRQSLGQGLEFLIYFQGNSAPDKSGLPSDRFSAERTGGSVSTLTIQRTQQEDSAVYLCASSLGGWYRNTEAFFGQGTRLTVV.

The rearrangement joins TRBV6-6 to TRBJ2-2; weak D call: TRBD1 (6 bases). Germline CDR1 reads MNHNY; CDR2 reads SVGAGI (reference sequence). This CDR3 has 16 amino acids. Trimming took 4 bases from V and 0 from J, leaving 12 bases between them. This CDR3 reads CASSFGQHANTGELFF. Here the CDR3 DNA reads TGTGCCAGCAGTTTTGGACAGCACGCGAACACCGGGGAGCTGTTTTTT.

The CDR3 region is CASSVLWNTEAFF. In nucleotides, the CDR3 is TGTGCCAGCAGTGTACTCTGGAACACTGAAGCTTTCTTT. The chain is built from TRBV2 and TRBJ1-1; D unclear. Germline-derived CDR1 and CDR2 are SNHLY and FYNNEI. This CDR3 has 13 residues. The V and J ends lost 4 bases and 1 base respectively, with 7 bases between them.

In this sample, this clone turned up once. V is TRBV5-1 and J is TRBJ1-6; D perhaps matches TRBD1 (5 bases). Looked up from germline, CDR1 is SGHRS and CDR2 is YFSETQ. The germline V and J ends were trimmed by 0 bases and 6 bases, with 10 bases remaining between them. The CDR3 runs 15 residues. The CDR3 DNA reads as TGCGCCAGCAGCTTGGAGAACAGGTCTAATTCACCCCTCCACTTT. It codes for CASSLENRSNSPLHF.

The rearrangement uses TRBV6-5 and TRBJ2-2; the D is unclear. Trimming took off 8 bases at V and 0 bases at J, with 7 bases between the two ends. Germline CDR1 is MNHEY and CDR2 is SVGAGI. This CDR3 contains 13 residues. CDR3 amino acids: CASSSPNTGELFF. CDR3 DNA: TGTGCCAGCTCGAGTCCGAACACCGGGGAGCTGTTTTTT.

The V call is TRBV10-3, the J call TRBJ2-7, with 10 bases aligning to TRBD2. CDR3 length: 16 amino acids. The J segment lost 5 bases and the V segment lost 2 bases, leaving 9 bases of the junction unmatched. Germline-derived CDR1 and CDR2 are ENHRY and SYGVKD. The CDR3 sequence: CAISEPLAGELHEQYF. As DNA, the CDR3 is TGTGCCATCAGTGAGCCCCTAGCGGGGGAGTTGCACGAGCAGTACTTC.

The CDR3 loop reads CASSLDSGQETQYF. The CDR3 nucleotides are TGTGCCAGCAGCTTAGATAGCGGCCAAGAGACCCAGTACTTC. The J gene is TRBJ2-5, the V gene TRBV11-2; D is possibly TRBD2 (6 bases). The CDR3 covers 14 residues. V was trimmed by 0 bases and J by 1 base, leaving 6 bases between them. The V gene's germline CDR1 is SGHAT and CDR2 FQNNGV.

J is TRBJ1-6 and V is TRBV14, with 8 bases identical to TRBD1. Trimming at V came to 2 bases and at J to 7 bases, leaving 4 bases not matched to a gene. Germline loops: CDR1 SGHDN, CDR2 FVKESK. The CDR3 is 15 amino acids. CDR3 coding DNA: TGTGCCAGCAGCCAAACCGGGACAGGAAATTCACCCCTCCACTTT. Residues: CASSQTGTGNSPLHF.

The V call is TRBV6-1, the J call TRBJ1-2; unclear D gene. CDR3 length: 14 residues. Per the germline V gene, CDR1 is MNHNS and CDR2 is SASEGT. The V end lost 6 bases, the J end lost 4 bases, and 15 bases lay between the germline ends. This CDR3 reads CASSEDPGGYGYTF. In DNA, the CDR3 is TGTGCCAGCAGCGAGGACCCAGGCGGCTATGGCTACACCTTC.

In this sample, this clone turned up once. The chain uses TRBV28 and TRBJ2-3; 7 bases fit TRBD1. J was trimmed by 6 bases and V by 3 bases; bases with no gene match: 9. This CDR3 is 15 amino acids long. The germline V gene encodes CDR1 MDHEN and CDR2 SYDVKM. CDR3 region: CASSFVGRGTDTQYF. CDR3 coding DNA: TGTGCCAGCAGTTTCGTCGGCAGGGGGACGGATACGCAGTATTTT.

This rearrangement joins TRBV30 to TRBJ2-5, with TRBD1 identical over 7 bases. Trimming at V came to 1 base and at J to 4 bases, leaving 6 bases not matched to a gene. CDR3 length: 14 residues. The germline CDR1 and CDR2 sequences are GTSNPN and SVGIG (reference sequence). The CDR3 nucleotides are TGTGCCTGGAGTGCTATAGGGGGCTTAGAGACCCAGTACTTC. It codes for CAWSAIGGLETQYF.

This chain joins TRBV25-1 and TRBJ2-7, with D possibly matching TRBD1 (6 bases). This CDR3 comprises 13 residues. Per germline, CDR1 MGHDK and CDR2 SYGVNS. Trimming removed 10 bases from V and 2 bases from J, with 15 bases in between. The CDR3 DNA sequence: TGTGCCAACCCTGACAGGTGGGCCTACGAGCAGTACTTC. Its translation is CANPDRWAYEQYF.

The chain has TRBV5-1 and TRBJ2-7, with D tentatively TRBD1 (6 bases). V lost 5 bases and J lost 0, with 15 bases in between. This CDR3 has 15 residues. Germline assignment: CDR1 SGHRS and CDR2 YFSETQ. The CDR3 DNA reads TGCGCCAGCAGTGGTATAGGACAGAGCTCCTACGAGCAGTACTTC. Residues: CASSGIGQSSYEQYF.